The 4 T cell receptor beta chains below were found in one sample sequenced in a study of PD-L1 blockade in urothelial cancer. Sample time point: peripheral blood 6 weeks after treatment start. The assay was immunoSEQ multiplex PCR, and TCRdb's table has in-frame clones only and misses some. The sample lists around 93,000 clones, 75% to 90% occurring once. The specimen comprised PBMCs, sampled around atezolizumab (anti-PD-L1) treatment. All receptors come from a man aged 70 or older with urothelial cancer.

The chain recombines TRBV10-3 with TRBJ1-1; 10 bases are shared with TRBD1. V was clipped by 8 bases and J by 1 base; unmatched bases: 10. In germline, CDR1 is ENHRY, CDR2 SYGVKD. This CDR3 region has 16 residues. CDR3 nucleotide sequence: TGTGCCATCGGCCCCGGGACAGGGGTCTCGAACACTGAAGCTTTCTTT. It codes for CAIGPGTGVSNTEAFF.

This chain uses TRBV10-2 with TRBJ2-3; D may be TRBD2 (5 bases). The ends were cut back, 7 bases at V and 3 bases at J, with 11 bases in the middle. CDR3 length equals 13 residues. Germline V lookup: CDR1 WSHSY, CDR2 SAAADI. The CDR3 here is CASKGLDTDTQYF. As DNA, the CDR3 is TGCGCCAGCAAAGGACTGGATACAGATACGCAGTATTTT.

The chain carries TRBV19 and TRBJ2-7, with D maybe TRBD1 (5 bases). V lost 10 bases, J lost 3 bases, and 19 bases lay in between. This CDR3 spans 14 amino acids. The germline V gene encodes CDR1 LNHDA and CDR2 SQIVND (reference sequence). The CDR3 reads CATSLSQGVYEQYF. In DNA form, the CDR3 reads TGTGCCACCTCTCTTTCCCAGGGTGTCTACGAGCAGTACTTC.

This clone was seen just once. The J gene is TRBJ2-7, the V gene TRBV4-2, with 15 bases lining up with TRBD2. Germline loops: CDR1 LGHNA, CDR2 YNFKEQ. The CDR3 is made up of 21 amino acids. Trimming at V came to 1 base and at J to 0 bases, leaving 13 bases not matched to a gene. CDR3 sequence: CASSQALGLAGGTYLSYEQYF. The DNA of the CDR3 is TGTGCCAGCAGCCAAGCATTGGGACTAGCGGGGGGCACCTATCTCTCCTACGAGCAGTACTTC.